Following are 16 T cell receptor beta chains from one sample sequenced in a study of shared clonotypes between healthy human individuals. TCRdb keeps only in-frame clones here, not all; method: immunoSEQ multiplex PCR. The sample has millions of clones, roughly 96% seen once. The sample was naive CD4+ T cells sorted from blood. The sample's subset: CD45RA+ positively selected. The receptors were gathered from a man aged 18 to 35 in good health.

The chain recombines TRBV7-9 with TRBJ2-7, with no clear D. The CDR3 contains 13 residues. Looked up from germline, CDR1 is SEHNR and CDR2 is FQNEAQ (reference sequence). V was trimmed by 2 bases and J by 6 bases, leaving 11 bases between them. In DNA, the CDR3 is TGTGCCAGCAGCTTACCCTCCTTCGGCGAGCAGTACTTC. As protein: CASSLPSFGEQYF.

This clone was picked up one time. This chain connects TRBV7-6 to TRBJ1-5, with D maybe TRBD1 (6 bases). The V gene's germline CDR1 is SGHVS and CDR2 FNYEAQ. V was cut by 2 bases and J by 4 bases, with 15 bases left in between. The CDR3 covers 16 residues. The CDR3 bases are TGTGCCAGCAGCTTACAGGTGTCAGGGGCAAATCAGCCCCAGCATTTT. This gives the protein CASSLQVSGANQPQHF.

In its sample, this clone was seen once. This chain links TRBV6-5 with TRBJ1-2, with D maybe TRBD1 (6 bases). The CDR3 extends over 13 amino acids. From germline, CDR1 is MNHEY and CDR2 SVGAGI. V was clipped by 8 bases and J by 5 bases, with 15 bases between them. In nucleotides, the CDR3 is TGTGCCAGCCTGGGCCAGGGGCGGTATGGCTACACCTTC. Amino acid sequence: CASLGQGRYGYTF.

Comments on this clone: A much larger clone lies a single base off, so this may be a read error. The rearrangement links TRBV5-6 to TRBJ1-2, with 8 positions matching TRBD1. Germline-derived CDR1 and CDR2 are SGHDT and YYEEEE. The CDR3 sequence is 14 residues long. V was clipped by 0 bases and J by 6 bases; unmatched bases: 4. In DNA form, the CDR3 reads TGTGCCAGCAGCTTGGTGGGACAGGACCATGGCTACACCTTC. Translated, it gives CASSLVGQDHGYTF.

This chain connects TRBV18 to TRBJ1-4; D possibly corresponds to TRBD1 (5 bases). The V end was cut by 6 bases, the J end by 7 bases, with 12 bases between. The CDR3 sequence is 13 residues long. Germline-derived CDR1 and CDR2 are KGHSH and LQKENI. This chain's CDR3 is CASSQRGGEKLFF. The CDR3 bases are TGTGCCAGCTCCCAGAGGGGAGGTGAAAAACTGTTTTTT.

The rearrangement joins TRBV30 to TRBJ1-2; D remains ambiguous. CDR1 and CDR2 from the germline V gene are GTSNPN and SVGIG (reference sequence). V was trimmed by 0 bases and J by 10 bases, leaving 18 bases between them. The CDR3 has 14 amino acids. CDR3 region: CAWSVEGRSKIYTF. The CDR3 nucleotides are TGTGCCTGGAGTGTAGAGGGTAGATCTAAGATCTACACCTTC. Based on the CDR3 plus reference TRBV30 and TRBJ1-2, the full variable domain is SQTIHQWPATLVQPVGSPLSLECTVEGTSNPNLYWYRQAAGRGLQLLFYSVGIGQISSEVPQNLSASRPQDRQFILSSKKLLLSDSGFYLCAWSVEGRSKIYTFGSGTRLTVV.

About this clone itself: Other nucleotide sequences from this sample produce the same CDR3. The rearrangement joins TRBV30 to TRBJ2-3, with TRBD2 matching 8 bases. J lost 4 bases, V lost 0 bases, and 6 bases had no gene match. This CDR3 has 15 residues. Germline CDR1 reads GTSNPN; CDR2 reads SVGIG (reference sequence). CDR3 in amino acids: CAWSVLAGGPDTQYF. Here the CDR3 DNA reads TGTGCCTGGAGTGTACTGGCGGGGGGCCCAGATACGCAGTATTTT. The whole variable domain, remainder taken from reference TRBV30 and TRBJ2-3, is SQTIHQWPATLVQPVGSPLSLECTVEGTSNPNLYWYRQAAGRGLQLLFYSVGIGQISSEVPQNLSASRPQDRQFILSSKKLLLSDSGFYLCAWSVLAGGPDTQYFGPGTRLTVL.

The chain combines TRBV5-1 with TRBJ2-3, with 8 positions matching TRBD2. V lost 1 base to trimming and J lost 2 bases; unmatched junction nucleotides: 6. Germline V gene data show CDR1 as SGHRS and CDR2 as YFSETQ. The CDR3 covers 16 residues. The chain's CDR3 is CASSLRAAGDTDTQYF. CDR3 coding DNA: TGCGCCAGCAGCTTGCGGGCAGCGGGGGACACAGATACGCAGTATTTT.

CDR3 in amino acids: CASSLSQINTGELFF. CDR3 in DNA: TGCGCCAGCAGCTTGAGTCAGATCAACACCGGGGAGCTGTTTTTT. This chain connects TRBV5-1 to TRBJ2-2; unclear D gene. Germline CDR1 SGHRS, CDR2 YFSETQ. Trimming pared 1 base from V and 2 bases from J, leaving 9 bases between. The CDR3 consists of 15 residues.

Worth noting for this clone: A junction end diverges from the germline sequence, so it may reflect a read error. The chain has TRBV7-6 and TRBJ2-7; D is possibly TRBD1 (6 bases). CDR3 length: 15 amino acids. The germline V gene has CDR1 SGHVS and CDR2 FNYEAQ. The CDR3, as DNA: TGTGCCAGCAGCTTAGGTGGCAGGGGAAAGTACGAGCAGTGCTTC. Protein: CASSLGGRGKYEQCF.

The chain combines TRBV5-6 with TRBJ2-7; D gene ambiguous. This CDR3 has 15 residues. Deletions cut 0 bases from V and 2 bases from J, with 12 bases between. Germline lookup yields CDR1 SGHDT and CDR2 YYEEEE. The CDR3 loop is CASSLVGRLTYEQYF. The CDR3 nucleotides read TGTGCCAGCAGCTTGGTGGGCAGGTTAACCTACGAGCAGTACTTC.

The chain carries TRBV5-8 and TRBJ2-1; 13 positions match TRBD2. Germline CDR1 is SGHTS and CDR2 is YDEGEE. The length of the CDR3 is 15 residues. Unmatched junction bases numbered 6, after V lost 3 bases and J lost 9 bases. The CDR3 protein is CASSSGLAGVGEQFF. The CDR3, as DNA: TGTGCCAGCAGCTCTGGACTAGCGGGAGTAGGTGAGCAGTTCTTC.

This chain uses TRBV10-2 with TRBJ2-7; 12 bases match TRBD2. Germline V lookup: CDR1 WSHSY, CDR2 SAAADI. The CDR3 covers 15 residues. With V trimmed by 3 bases and J by 5 bases, 5 bases remained unmatched. The CDR3 loop reads CASSDSSGGAHEQYF. The DNA for the CDR3 is TGCGCCAGCAGTGATTCTAGCGGGGGGGCCCACGAGCAGTACTTC.

The chain recombines TRBV5-1 with TRBJ1-2; TRBD1 agrees at 12 bases. There are 16 residues in the CDR3. V lost 3 bases to trimming and J lost 4 bases; unmatched junction nucleotides: 7. The germline V gene encodes CDR1 SGHRS and CDR2 YFSETQ. CDR3 sequence (DNA): TGCGCCAGCAGCTCCGGGACAGGGGGCGCCGGCTATGGCTACACCTTC. Protein product: CASSSGTGGAGYGYTF.

The chain recombines TRBV19 with TRBJ1-1; D ambiguous. This CDR3 has 14 residues. The V gene's germline CDR1 is LNHDA and CDR2 SQIVND (reference sequence). Trimming stripped 5 bases from V and 4 bases from J, with 14 bases between. CDR3 protein: CASSPRTVATEAFF. In DNA form, the CDR3 reads TGTGCCAGTAGTCCTCGGACGGTAGCCACTGAAGCTTTCTTT.

This clone was recorded once. V gene TRBV6-5 combines with J gene TRBJ1-5; D ambiguous. Germline V gene lookup returns CDR1 MNHEY and CDR2 SVGAGI. Trimming pared 6 bases from V and 2 bases from J, leaving 14 bases between. There are 15 residues in the CDR3. In DNA form, the CDR3 reads TGTGCCAGCAGCCCCGCCACAGTCCGCAATCAGCCCCAGCATTTT. Protein product: CASSPATVRNQPQHF.